A single sample is the source of the 5 T cell receptor beta chains below, sequenced in a study of CD8 T cells in ankylosing spondylitis. MiXCR was run by TCRdb on the 5' RACE reads, yielding one entry per CDR3 protein. The sample includes a few hundred thousand distinct CDR3 sequences, about 18% of them seen just once. Sequencing input: blood, either unsorted or a sorted T cell fraction (not recorded which). The receptors come from a male donor with ankylosing spondylitis or in good health (not recorded which).

This rearrangement joins TRBV4-3 to TRBJ2-7; 8 nucleotides align to TRBD1. Germline V gene data show CDR1 as LGHNA and CDR2 as YSLEER. This CDR3 is built from 16 residues. The V and J ends lost 0 bases and 3 bases, in that order; junction bases with no gene match: 7. CDR3 DNA sequence: TGCGCCAGCAGCCAAGAATGGCAGGGGGCCTTCTACGAGCAGTACTTC. Translated: CASSQEWQGAFYEQYF.

This clonotype was observed many times. The genes are TRBV12-3 or TRBV12-4 and TRBJ2-6, with unresolved D. The CDR3 is made up of 12 amino acids. V lost 4 bases and J lost 6, with 4 bases in between. This CDR3 is CASSYQANVLTF. For the CDR3, the DNA is TGTGCCAGCAGTTACCAGGCCAACGTCCTGACTTTC.

As to this clonotype: This may be a read error: a much more frequent sequence differs by one nucleotide. The chain combines TRBV4-3 with TRBJ2-5; D may match TRBD1 or TRBD2 (6 bases each). The CDR3 length is 16 residues. Trimming removed 1 base from V and 5 bases from J, with 17 bases in between. CDR1 and CDR2 from the germline V gene are LGHNA and YSLEER. In DNA form, the CDR3 reads TGCGCCAGCAGCCAAGTCCGGGGGCCAGGGGTTGAGACCCAGTACTTC. It yields the protein CASSQVRGPGVETQYF.

This chain uses TRBV4-3 with TRBJ2-1, with a tentative D call TRBD2 (5 bases). The CDR3 totals 16 residues. CDR1 is LGHNA, CDR2 YSLEER, per germline. V shed 1 base and J shed 4 bases, with 14 bases lying between them. The chain's CDR3 is CASSQGPGRDYNEQFF. The CDR3 DNA reads TGCGCCAGCAGCCAAGGGCCGGGGAGAGATTACAATGAGCAGTTCTTC.

This clonotype showed up just a few times. The rearrangement links TRBV4-2 to TRBJ1-4, with D unresolved. Germline assignment: CDR1 LGHNA and CDR2 YNFKEQ. CDR3 size: 16 residues. V dropped 0 bases and J dropped 7 bases, with 15 bases sitting between them. The CDR3 DNA reads as TGTGCCAGCAGCCAAGATTTCGGACGGGTGGGTGAAAAACTGTTTTTT. Protein product: CASSQDFGRVGEKLFF.